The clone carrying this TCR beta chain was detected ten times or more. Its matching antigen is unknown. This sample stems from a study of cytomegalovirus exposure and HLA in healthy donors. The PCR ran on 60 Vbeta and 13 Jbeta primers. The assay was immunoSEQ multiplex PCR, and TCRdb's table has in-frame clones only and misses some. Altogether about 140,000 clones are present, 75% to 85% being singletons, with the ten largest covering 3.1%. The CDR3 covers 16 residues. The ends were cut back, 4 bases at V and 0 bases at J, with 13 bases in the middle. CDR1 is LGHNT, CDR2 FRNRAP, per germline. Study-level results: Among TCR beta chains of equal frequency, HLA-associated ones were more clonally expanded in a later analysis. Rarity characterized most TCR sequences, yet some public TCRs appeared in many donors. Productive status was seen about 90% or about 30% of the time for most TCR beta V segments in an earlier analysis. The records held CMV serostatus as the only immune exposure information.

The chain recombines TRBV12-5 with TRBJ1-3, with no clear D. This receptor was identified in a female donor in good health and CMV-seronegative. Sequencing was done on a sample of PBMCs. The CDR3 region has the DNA TGTGCTAGTGGTTCGCCGGGAGCAAGCTCTGGAAACACCATATATTTT. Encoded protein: CASGSPGASSGNTIYF.